This TCR beta chain was captured by sequencing in a study of blood T cell repertoires in COVID-19. Study information: Donors in the United States, Italy and Spain gave samples during acute or convalescent COVID-19. From T cells, B-cell-depleted T cells, or PBMCs came the material, which was cDNA or gDNA.

In the study's own analysis: Reference gene primer amplification in the assay estimated nucleated cell counts. Profiled with immunoSEQ multiplex PCR; TCRdb holds only in-frame clones, not every one. V, J and clone size derive from that table, while D and trimming were established from the DNA sequence. This sample carries about 97,000 clones, approximately 90% of them seen once, and the ten largest clones take about 1.7%. V shed 7 bases and J 4 bases; nucleotides not matched to a gene: 15. The CDR3 length is 16 residues. Germline CDR1 is LNHDA and CDR2 is SQIVND (reference sequence). Sequencing was carried out using peripheral blood. The V call is TRBV19, the J call TRBJ1-2, with TRBD1 identical over 7 bases. The TCR sequence derives from a man aged 55-75 years with acute or convalescent COVID-19. CDR3 in amino acids: CASTRAGGIYSYGYTF. The CDR3 nucleotides are TGTGCCAGTACCCGGGCAGGGGGTATTTATAGCTATGGCTACACCTTC.